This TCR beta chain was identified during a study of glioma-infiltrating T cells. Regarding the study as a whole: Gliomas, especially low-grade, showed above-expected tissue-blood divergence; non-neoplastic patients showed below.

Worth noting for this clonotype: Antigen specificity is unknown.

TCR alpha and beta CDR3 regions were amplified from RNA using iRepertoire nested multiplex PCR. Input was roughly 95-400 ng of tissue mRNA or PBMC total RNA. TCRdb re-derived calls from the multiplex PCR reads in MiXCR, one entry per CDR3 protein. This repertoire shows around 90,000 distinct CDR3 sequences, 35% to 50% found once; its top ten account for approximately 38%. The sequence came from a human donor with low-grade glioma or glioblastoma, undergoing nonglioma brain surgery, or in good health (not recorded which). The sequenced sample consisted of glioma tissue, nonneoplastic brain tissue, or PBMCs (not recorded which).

The CDR3: CASRVAGDTDTQYF. Written as DNA, the CDR3 is TGTGCCAGCAGGGTAGCGGGAGACACAGATACGCAGTATTTT. The V and J genes are TRBV6-1 and TRBJ2-3; 9 bases match TRBD2. The J segment lost 2 bases and the V segment lost 6 bases, leaving 3 bases of the junction unmatched. Germline V lookup: CDR1 MNHNS, CDR2 SASEGT. This CDR3 is built from 14 residues.